The rows below give T cell receptor beta chains drawn from one sample of a study of blood T cell repertoires in COVID-19. Clones were sequenced by immunoSEQ multiplex PCR, and TCRdb holds only the in-frame ones, with some missing. The table has around 200,000 clones, approximately 86% seen once; the top ten hold approximately 4.8%. Material: PBMCs or T cells enriched from blood (not recorded which). These receptors were taken from a woman aged 25 to 39 who had been exposed to COVID-19. CDR3s include the opening cysteine and the closing phenylalanine or tryptophan. The order of the fields is D gene, V gene, clone size, J gene, CDR3 protein, CDR3 DNA. A D gene is named only where the DNA matches it firmly. Some rows mark clone size as missing; the rest say once, few, many or name a class of expanded clone.

d_gene: NA; v_gene: TRBV4-1; abundance: few; j_gene: TRBJ1-6; CDR3aa: CASSQEAGYSPLHF; CDR3nt: TGCGCCAGCAGCCAAGAAGCAGGGTACTCACCCCTCCACTTT
d_gene: TRBD1; v_gene: TRBV30; abundance: NA; j_gene: TRBJ2-1; CDR3aa: CAWTGGYNEQFF; CDR3nt: TGTGCCTGGACAGGGGGCTACAATGAGCAGTTCTTC
d_gene: TRBD1; v_gene: TRBV4-2; abundance: NA; j_gene: TRBJ1-1; CDR3aa: CASSPGQGDTEAFF; CDR3nt: TGTGCCAGCAGCCCTGGACAGGGCGACACTGAAGCTTTCTTT
d_gene: NA; v_gene: TRBV29-1; abundance: NA; j_gene: TRBJ2-7; CDR3aa: CSVGGGDTLQYF; CDR3nt: TGCAGCGTTGGGGGAGGGGACACTTTGCAGTACTTC
d_gene: NA; v_gene: TRBV3-1/TRBV3-2; abundance: NA; j_gene: TRBJ1-4; CDR3aa: CASSQDRQPRTENEKLFF; CDR3nt: TGTGCCAGCAGCCAAGATAGACAGCCCCGCACCGAAAATGAAAAACTGTTTTTT
d_gene: TRBD1; v_gene: TRBV2; abundance: NA; j_gene: TRBJ1-6; CDR3aa: CASKPGGNSPLHF; CDR3nt: TGTGCCAGCAAGCCAGGGGGCAATTCACCCCTCCACTTT
d_gene: TRBD1; v_gene: TRBV27; abundance: NA; j_gene: TRBJ2-1; CDR3aa: CASSPPRGQSSYNEQFF; CDR3nt: TGTGCCAGCAGCCCCCCACGGGGACAGAGCTCCTACAATGAGCAGTTCTTC
d_gene: NA; v_gene: TRBV7-2; abundance: NA; j_gene: TRBJ1-4; CDR3aa: CASSYGGYHNEKLFF; CDR3nt: TGTGCCAGCAGCTATGGGGGGTACCATAATGAAAAACTGTTTTTT
d_gene: NA; v_gene: TRBV3-1/TRBV3-2; abundance: few; j_gene: TRBJ1-1; CDR3aa: CASSQWSGGTEAFF; CDR3nt: TGTGCCAGCAGCCAATGGTCGGGAGGTACTGAAGCTTTCTTT
d_gene: TRBD1; v_gene: TRBV2; abundance: NA; j_gene: TRBJ1-5; CDR3aa: CASNQQGSDQPQHF; CDR3nt: TGTGCCAGCAACCAACAGGGGAGCGATCAGCCCCAGCATTTT
d_gene: NA; v_gene: TRBV7-3; abundance: NA; j_gene: TRBJ2-2; CDR3aa: CASSLTGGPTGELFF; CDR3nt: TGTGCCAGCAGCTTAACGGGGGGACCGACCGGGGAGCTGTTTTTT
d_gene: NA; v_gene: TRBV7-2; abundance: NA; j_gene: TRBJ2-3; CDR3aa: CASSLSGSARDTQYF; CDR3nt: TGTGCCAGCAGCTTAAGCGGTTCGGCCCGAGATACGCAGTATTTT
d_gene: NA; v_gene: TRBV5-8; abundance: NA; j_gene: TRBJ1-1; CDR3aa: CASSLTLSMTLNTEAFF; CDR3nt: TGTGCCAGCAGCTTGACCTTGTCGATGACATTGAACACTGAAGCTTTCTTT
d_gene: TRBD2; v_gene: TRBV4-2; abundance: NA; j_gene: TRBJ2-3; CDR3aa: CASSQADSGGTQYF; CDR3nt: TGTGCCAGCAGCCAAGCGGATAGCGGGGGCACGCAGTATTTT
d_gene: NA; v_gene: TRBV3-1/TRBV3-2; abundance: NA; j_gene: TRBJ1-3; CDR3aa: CASSQWGVSGNTIYF; CDR3nt: TGTGCCAGCAGCCAATGGGGAGTCTCTGGAAACACCATATATTTT
d_gene: NA; v_gene: TRBV19; abundance: NA; j_gene: TRBJ1-4; CDR3aa: CASRPRGNEKLFF; CDR3nt: TGTGCCAGTAGGCCCCGAGGTAATGAAAAACTGTTTTTT
d_gene: NA; v_gene: TRBV9; abundance: NA; j_gene: TRBJ1-3; CDR3aa: CASSVNRGNTIYF; CDR3nt: TGTGCCAGCAGCGTAAACAGAGGAAACACCATATATTTT
d_gene: NA; v_gene: TRBV6-5; abundance: NA; j_gene: TRBJ1-5; CDR3aa: CASCVNGQPQHF; CDR3nt: TGTGCCAGCTGCGTTAACGGTCAGCCCCAGCATTTT
d_gene: TRBD2; v_gene: TRBV5-4; abundance: NA; j_gene: TRBJ2-3; CDR3aa: CASSGSFGGGLTDTQYF; CDR3nt: TGTGCCAGCAGCGGTTCTTTCGGGGGGGGCCTTACAGATACGCAGTATTTT
d_gene: NA; v_gene: TRBV18; abundance: NA; j_gene: TRBJ1-3; CDR3aa: CASSPRPGGGDTIYF; CDR3nt: TGTGCCAGCTCACCACGCCCCGGTGGCGGGGACACCATATATTTT
d_gene: NA; v_gene: TRBV28; abundance: once; j_gene: TRBJ2-7; CDR3aa: CASSFLQLASYEQYF; CDR3nt: TGTGCCAGCAGTTTTTTACAGCTAGCCTCCTACGAGCAGTACTTC
d_gene: TRBD1; v_gene: TRBV7-6; abundance: NA; j_gene: TRBJ1-5; CDR3aa: CASSSGTGANQPQHF; CDR3nt: TGTGCCAGCAGCTCCGGGACAGGGGCTAATCAGCCCCAGCATTTT
d_gene: NA; v_gene: TRBV27; abundance: NA; j_gene: TRBJ1-2; CDR3aa: CASSLLGGDYGYTF; CDR3nt: TGTGCCAGCAGTTTATTGGGGGGGGACTATGGCTACACCTTC
d_gene: NA; v_gene: TRBV30; abundance: NA; j_gene: TRBJ1-2; CDR3aa: CAWTPRGRYGYTF; CDR3nt: TGTGCCTGGACCCCCAGGGGACGCTATGGCTACACCTTC
d_gene: TRBD1; v_gene: TRBV30; abundance: NA; j_gene: TRBJ1-2; CDR3aa: CAWSKGDSSYGYTF; CDR3nt: TGTGCCTGGAGTAAGGGGGACAGCTCCTATGGCTACACCTTC
d_gene: TRBD2; v_gene: TRBV27; abundance: NA; j_gene: TRBJ2-2; CDR3aa: CASSFSLAGGLTGELFF; CDR3nt: TGTGCCAGCAGTTTCTCACTAGCGGGGGGGTTGACCGGGGAGCTGTTTTTT
d_gene: NA; v_gene: TRBV19; abundance: NA; j_gene: TRBJ1-5; CDR3aa: CASREQAPNQPQHF; CDR3nt: TGTGCCAGTAGGGAACAGGCCCCAAATCAGCCCCAGCATTTT
d_gene: NA; v_gene: TRBV28; abundance: NA; j_gene: TRBJ1-5; CDR3aa: CASRQANQPQHF; CDR3nt: TGTGCCAGCAGACAGGCGAATCAGCCCCAGCATTTT
d_gene: TRBD1; v_gene: TRBV28; abundance: NA; j_gene: TRBJ1-2; CDR3aa: CASSPVGQGTLNYGYTF; CDR3nt: TGTGCCAGCAGTCCCGTGGGACAGGGGACCCTGAACTATGGCTACACCTTC
d_gene: NA; v_gene: TRBV2; abundance: once; j_gene: TRBJ1-3; CDR3aa: CASSGDTSGNTIYF; CDR3nt: TGTGCCAGCAGTGGAGACACCTCTGGAAACACCATATATTTT
d_gene: TRBD1; v_gene: TRBV9; abundance: few; j_gene: TRBJ1-2; CDR3aa: CASSNVGQVYGYTF; CDR3nt: TGTGCCAGCAGCAACGTCGGACAGGTCTATGGCTACACCTTC
d_gene: TRBD2; v_gene: TRBV7-3; abundance: NA; j_gene: TRBJ2-3; CDR3aa: CASSRLAGTTDTQYF; CDR3nt: TGTGCCAGCAGCAGGCTAGCGGGGACCACAGATACGCAGTATTTT
d_gene: TRBD2; v_gene: TRBV11-2; abundance: NA; j_gene: TRBJ2-2; CDR3aa: CASSSGRTSGDGELFF; CDR3nt: TGTGCCAGCAGCTCGGGCCGGACTAGCGGGGACGGGGAGCTGTTTTTT
d_gene: NA; v_gene: TRBV5-1; abundance: NA; j_gene: TRBJ1-2; CDR3aa: CASSPDGAGYGYTF; CDR3nt: TGCGCCAGCAGCCCGGATGGAGCTGGCTATGGCTACACCTTC
d_gene: TRBD2; v_gene: TRBV6-4; abundance: NA; j_gene: TRBJ2-1; CDR3aa: CASSIAGGTYNEQFF; CDR3nt: TGTGCCAGCAGTATAGCGGGGGGGACCTACAATGAGCAGTTCTTC
d_gene: TRBD1; v_gene: TRBV7-3; abundance: NA; j_gene: TRBJ1-5; CDR3aa: CASSLRGDRWGQPQHF; CDR3nt: TGTGCCAGCAGCTTAAGAGGGGACAGGTGGGGGCAGCCCCAGCATTTT
d_gene: NA; v_gene: TRBV5-1; abundance: NA; j_gene: TRBJ2-5; CDR3aa: CASSPQGSRETQYF; CDR3nt: TGCGCCAGCAGCCCGCAGGGAAGCCGAGAGACCCAGTACTTC
d_gene: NA; v_gene: TRBV12-3/TRBV12-4; abundance: NA; j_gene: TRBJ1-1; CDR3aa: CASSSPGTEAFF; CDR3nt: TGTGCCAGCAGCTCGCCCGGGACTGAAGCTTTCTTT
d_gene: NA; v_gene: TRBV5-5; abundance: NA; j_gene: TRBJ1-3; CDR3aa: CASSWQGSGNTIYF; CDR3nt: TGTGCCAGCAGCTGGCAGGGATCTGGAAACACCATATATTTT
d_gene: NA; v_gene: TRBV30; abundance: NA; j_gene: TRBJ1-2; CDR3aa: CAWSVEGTLSGYTF; CDR3nt: TGTGCCTGGAGTGTAGAGGGGACACTGTCCGGCTACACCTTC
d_gene: NA; v_gene: TRBV2; abundance: NA; j_gene: TRBJ1-2; CDR3aa: CASSGSRAYGYTF; CDR3nt: TGTGCCAGCAGTGGGAGCAGGGCCTATGGCTACACCTTC
d_gene: TRBD1; v_gene: TRBV24-1; abundance: NA; j_gene: TRBJ2-7; CDR3aa: CAIASGDGTDYEQYF; CDR3nt: TGTGCCATCGCCAGTGGGGACGGGACAGACTACGAGCAGTACTTC
d_gene: NA; v_gene: TRBV9; abundance: NA; j_gene: TRBJ1-1; CDR3aa: CASSRTVNTEAFF; CDR3nt: TGTGCCAGCAGCCGCACGGTGAACACTGAAGCTTTCTTT
d_gene: TRBD1; v_gene: TRBV28; abundance: NA; j_gene: TRBJ1-2; CDR3aa: CASSFGDRANYGYTF; CDR3nt: TGTGCCAGCAGTTTCGGGGACAGAGCTAACTATGGCTACACCTTC
d_gene: TRBD1; v_gene: TRBV7-7; abundance: few; j_gene: TRBJ1-3; CDR3aa: CASSLGTTGEGNTIYF; CDR3nt: TGTGCCAGCAGCTTAGGGACGACAGGGGAAGGAAACACCATATATTTT
d_gene: NA; v_gene: TRBV3-1/TRBV3-2; abundance: NA; j_gene: TRBJ2-5; CDR3aa: CASSQDLGAGQETQYF; CDR3nt: TGTGCCAGCAGCCAAGATCTGGGGGCGGGTCAAGAGACCCAGTACTTC
d_gene: NA; v_gene: TRBV19; abundance: NA; j_gene: TRBJ1-1; CDR3aa: CASGGQVNTEAFF; CDR3nt: TGTGCCAGCGGGGGTCAGGTGAACACTGAAGCTTTCTTT
d_gene: NA; v_gene: TRBV28; abundance: NA; j_gene: TRBJ1-1; CDR3aa: CASSPSGHLRAFF; CDR3nt: TGTGCCAGCAGTCCCTCCGGACACCTTCGAGCTTTCTTT
d_gene: NA; v_gene: TRBV5-4; abundance: NA; j_gene: TRBJ2-2; CDR3aa: CASSLDLNTGELFF; CDR3nt: TGTGCCAGCAGCTTGGATCTAAACACCGGGGAGCTGTTTTTT
d_gene: TRBD1; v_gene: TRBV24-1; abundance: NA; j_gene: TRBJ2-5; CDR3aa: CATSDSGQGPRETQYF; CDR3nt: TGTGCCACCAGTGATTCCGGACAGGGGCCCCGGGAGACCCAGTACTTC
d_gene: NA; v_gene: TRBV28; abundance: NA; j_gene: TRBJ1-4; CDR3aa: CASSESGMGVGEKLFF; CDR3nt: TGTGCCAGCAGTGAATCGGGGATGGGTGTCGGGGAAAAACTGTTTTTT
d_gene: NA; v_gene: TRBV6-5; abundance: NA; j_gene: TRBJ2-7; CDR3aa: CASRERYEQYF; CDR3nt: TGTGCCAGCAGGGAGAGATACGAGCAGTACTTC
d_gene: TRBD1; v_gene: TRBV18; abundance: once; j_gene: TRBJ2-1; CDR3aa: CASSPITGTAFGEQFF; CDR3nt: TGTGCCAGCTCACCTATAACCGGGACAGCCTTCGGGGAGCAGTTCTTC
d_gene: NA; v_gene: TRBV19; abundance: NA; j_gene: TRBJ1-4; CDR3aa: CASAQIQGVTEKLFF; CDR3nt: TGTGCCAGTGCCCAGATTCAAGGAGTTACTGAAAAACTGTTTTTT
d_gene: TRBD2; v_gene: TRBV19; abundance: NA; j_gene: TRBJ2-3; CDR3aa: CASSMRVAGGTTDTQYF; CDR3nt: TGTGCCAGTAGTATGAGGGTAGCGGGGGGGACTACAGATACGCAGTATTTT